What follows are 32 T cell receptor beta chains derived from one specimen sequenced in a study of beta chain features in type 1 diabetes. For these receptors, no antigen is known. cDNA synthesis used the whole RNA isolate, giving expressed TCRB sequences. Produced via immunoSEQ multiplex PCR; TCRdb's table is partial and in-frame only. The data show 600,000 to 700,000 clones, around 12% seen once. Notes on the study in general: In all four CD4+ subsets, TCRB CDR3 length was significantly, moderately reduced in type 1 diabetes.

Material for sequencing was naive CD4+ T cells from blood. These receptors were taken from a young man with type 1 diabetes.

CDR3 nucleotide sequence: TGTGCCAGCAGCTTAGTGATAGTTACTGGGGCCAACGTCCTGACTTTC. Amino acids: CASSLVIVTGANVLTF. J is TRBJ2-6 and V is TRBV7-2; D is ambiguous. V gave up 1 base and J gave up 2 bases, with 9 bases separating them. CDR3 length: 16 residues. Looked up from germline, CDR1 is SGHTA and CDR2 is FQGNSA.

The V call is TRBV30, the J call TRBJ2-7; D unresolved. The CDR3 runs 13 residues. In germline, CDR1 is GTSNPN, CDR2 SVGIG (reference sequence). The V end lost 2 bases, the J end lost 3 bases, and 11 bases lay between the germline ends. CDR3 sequence: CAWSSRPSYEQYF. CDR3 DNA sequence: TGTGCCTGGAGTTCAAGGCCTAGCTACGAGCAGTACTTC.

This clone was detected only a few times. The chain combines TRBV14 with TRBJ1-5, with no clear D. Trimming cost V 4 bases and J 6 bases, with 10 bases left between them. CDR1 and CDR2 from the germline V gene are SGHDN and FVKESK. This CDR3 is 13 amino acids long. The CDR3 region has the DNA TGTGCCAGCAGCCTGAGGCTGGGTCAGCCCCAGCATTTT. This sequence encodes CASSLRLGQPQHF.

The table lists this clone with a few counts. The chain uses TRBV28 and TRBJ1-2; 8 bases map to TRBD1. The CDR3 spans 14 residues. CDR1 is MDHEN, CDR2 SYDVKM, per germline. The J segment lost 8 bases and the V segment lost 1 base, leaving 6 bases of the junction unmatched. The CDR3 sequence is CASSLSQGARGYTF. CDR3 sequence (DNA): TGTGCCAGCAGTTTATCCCAGGGGGCAAGAGGCTACACCTTC.

Notes on this clone: This sample includes further DNA sequences coding for the same CDR3. The chain has TRBV9 and TRBJ2-2; D remains ambiguous. The germline V gene has CDR1 SGDLS and CDR2 YYNGEE. The CDR3 is 12 residues long. The germline V and J ends were trimmed by 0 bases and 7 bases, with 4 bases remaining between them. The CDR3 DNA reads TGTGCCAGCAGCGTAGGAGGCGGGGAGCTGTTTTTT. Amino acids: CASSVGGGELFF.

The CDR3, as DNA: TGTGCCAGCAGCCAAGAGGAAGGGGCCTATGGCTACACCTTC. This sequence encodes CASSQEEGAYGYTF. This chain links TRBV4-2 with TRBJ1-2, with D perhaps matching TRBD1 (5 bases). The V end was cut by 0 bases, the J end by 4 bases, with 9 bases between. The germline V gene has CDR1 LGHNA and CDR2 YNFKEQ. This CDR3 spans 14 amino acids.

This clone was observed a handful of times. The J gene is TRBJ2-3, the V gene TRBV7-3; the match to TRBD1 covers 9 bases. J gave up 3 bases and V 5 bases, and 3 bases lay outside the gene matches. The CDR3 extends over 14 amino acids. Germline CDR1 is SGHTA and CDR2 is FQGTGA. The DNA for the CDR3 is TGTGCCAGCAGCCTCGGACAGGGGACAGATACGCAGTATTTT. It translates to CASSLGQGTDTQYF.

Comments on this clone: Other DNA sequences in the sample encode the same CDR3. The chain has TRBV15 and TRBJ2-6; tentatively, D is TRBD2 (6 bases). Trimming removed 3 bases from V and 2 bases from J, with 8 bases in between. This CDR3 spans 15 amino acids. Germline V gene lookup returns CDR1 LNHNV and CDR2 YYDKDF (reference sequence). CDR3 sequence: CATSRGGAGANVLTF. The DNA for the CDR3 is TGTGCCACCAGCAGGGGGGGTGCTGGGGCCAACGTCCTGACTTTC.

This chain uses TRBV7-9 with TRBJ1-2; D remains unclear. Germline CDR1 is SEHNR and CDR2 is FQNEAQ (reference sequence). This CDR3 has 15 amino acids. The germline V and J ends were trimmed by 2 bases and 0 bases, with 10 bases remaining between them. Written as DNA, the CDR3 is TGTGCCAGCAGCTTAACGGGCACCACTAACTATGGCTACACCTTC. Translating gives CASSLTGTTNYGYTF. Based on the CDR3 plus reference TRBV7-9 and TRBJ1-2, the full variable domain is DTGVSQNPRHKITKRGQNVTFRCDPISEHNRLYWYRQTLGQGPEFLTYFQNEAQLEKSRLLSDRFSAERPKGSFSTLEIQRTEQGDSAMYLCASSLTGTTNYGYTFGSGTRLTVV.

This clone has a handful of counts. The genes are TRBV29-1 and TRBJ2-1, with D uncertain. V was cut by 4 bases and J by 3 bases, with 22 bases left in between. Per the germline V gene, CDR1 is SQVTM and CDR2 is ANQGSEA. This CDR3 spans 17 amino acids. CDR3 residues: CSVVRLPLSLDYNEQFF. For the CDR3, the DNA is TGCAGCGTTGTGCGGCTCCCCTTGTCATTAGACTACAATGAGCAGTTCTTC.

This chain connects TRBV4-3 to TRBJ2-2; the D gene is possibly TRBD1 (5 bases). Trimming shortened V by 0 bases and J by 0 bases, and 8 bases separated the two germline ends. The CDR3 has 16 amino acids. Germline CDR1 LGHNA, CDR2 YSLEER. CDR3 coding DNA: TGCGCCAGCAGCCAAGATCAGACAGCGAACACCGGGGAGCTGTTTTTT. Translation: CASSQDQTANTGELFF.

There are a few counts of this clone. The genes are TRBV21-1 and TRBJ1-6; the table's D call, TRBD1, has no DNA check behind it. TRBV21-1 constitutes a pseudogene. This CDR3 comprises 14 residues. This CDR3 reads CASSNETGIAPLHF. The CDR3 DNA sequence: TGTGCCAGCAGCAATGAGACAGGTATCGCACCCCTCCACTTT.

The chain uses TRBV18 and TRBJ1-2; D is undetermined. The germline gives CDR1 KGHSH, CDR2 LQKENI. The CDR3 is 12 amino acids. V was shortened by 5 bases and J by 6 bases, with 10 bases between the two germline ends. The CDR3 loop is CASSKPEDGYTF. CDR3 DNA: TGTGCCAGCTCAAAGCCAGAAGATGGCTACACCTTC.

This clone occurred a few times. V usage is TRBV7-2 and J usage is TRBJ2-1; TRBD1 matches at 7 bases. V shed 5 bases and J 2 bases; nucleotides not matched to a gene: 3. From germline, CDR1 is SGHTA and CDR2 FQGNSA. The CDR3 loop spans 14 amino acids. The CDR3 is CASSPGQPYNEQFF. CDR3 sequence (DNA): TGTGCCAGCAGCCCGGGACAGCCCTACAATGAGCAGTTCTTC.

The chain links TRBV11-3 to TRBJ2-1; 10 bases align to TRBD1. Per germline, CDR1 SGHNT and CDR2 YENEEA. The CDR3 spans 17 residues. The trim removed 4 bases at V and 2 bases at J, leaving 8 bases unmatched. The CDR3, as DNA: TGTGCCAGCAGCTCCTATTCGGGGACAGGGGCCTACAATGAGCAGTTCTTC. Its protein product is CASSSYSGTGAYNEQFF.

This clone was counted only a few times. The sample has other DNA sequences that encode this CDR3 too. The chain combines TRBV6-5 with TRBJ2-7; 9 positions match TRBD1. Germline assignment: CDR1 MNHEY and CDR2 SVGAGI. Unmatched junction bases numbered 2, after V lost 2 bases and J lost 3 bases. The CDR3 is made up of 14 amino acids. The CDR3 is CASSYRDRDYEQYF. CDR3 sequence (DNA): TGTGCCAGCAGTTACCGGGACAGGGACTACGAGCAGTACTTC.

The chain has TRBV6-5 and TRBJ2-5; perhaps TRBD1 as D (5 bases). The CDR3 runs 14 residues. The germline V gene has CDR1 MNHEY and CDR2 SVGAGI. Between the trimmed V and J ends, which lost 2 bases and 4 bases, there was a span of 11 bases. CDR3 sequence (DNA): TGTGCCAGCAGTTACCAGGACACTCCAGAGACCCAGTACTTC. It is translated as CASSYQDTPETQYF.

This chain connects TRBV7-2 to TRBJ2-5; 11 positions agree with TRBD2. The J segment lost 2 bases and the V segment lost 4 bases, leaving 6 bases of the junction unmatched. The CDR3 extends over 16 amino acids. Germline assignment: CDR1 SGHTA and CDR2 FQGNSA. DNA of the CDR3: TGTGCCAGCAGCTCAAACAGACTAGCGGGACAAGAGACCCAGTACTTC. It translates to CASSSNRLAGQETQYF.

The sample holds a few counts of this clone. The rearrangement uses TRBV6-4 and TRBJ2-1; 7 bases are shared with TRBD1. The CDR3 loop spans 15 amino acids. V trimming: 4 bases; J trimming: 7 bases; junction bases outside the gene matches: 10. Looked up from germline, CDR1 is MRHNA and CDR2 is SNTAGT. The CDR3 region is CASSVEGAERNEQFF. CDR3 sequence (DNA): TGTGCCAGCAGTGTTGAGGGGGCAGAAAGGAATGAGCAGTTCTTC.

This clone came up a few times. The chain combines TRBV4-2 with TRBJ2-7; 9 bases line up with TRBD1. This CDR3 has 14 residues. Germline assignment: CDR1 LGHNA and CDR2 YNFKEQ. With V trimmed by 4 bases and J by 3 bases, 4 bases remained unmatched. The CDR3 reads CASSPGDRDYEQYF. CDR3 nucleotide sequence: TGTGCCAGCAGCCCCGGGGACAGGGACTACGAGCAGTACTTC.

This clone was recorded a few times. The gene calls are TRBV14 and TRBJ1-1, with unresolved D. The CDR3 has 15 amino acids. The germline gives CDR1 SGHDN, CDR2 FVKESK. The ends were cut back, 2 bases at V and 0 bases at J, with 10 bases in the middle. The CDR3 DNA is TGTGCCAGCAGCCAATTCTTTTCCATGAACACTGAAGCTTTCTTT. Its protein is CASSQFFSMNTEAFF.

Worth noting for this clone: This may arise from a read error, as a much more abundant clone is one base away. The gene calls are TRBV5-1 and TRBJ2-7, with TRBD1 matching 11 bases. The germline gives CDR1 SGHRS, CDR2 YFSETQ. Unmatched junction bases numbered 3, after V lost 5 bases and J lost 2 bases. This CDR3 spans 14 amino acids. The CDR3 reads CASRPGQGAYEQYF. CDR3 bases: TGCGCCAGCAGGCCGGGACAGGGGGCCTACGAGCAGTACTTC.

Worth noting for this clone: Other nucleotide sequences in the sample specify the same CDR3. This chain links TRBV11-3 with TRBJ2-5, with D perhaps TRBD1 or TRBD2 (5 bases each). V shed 3 bases and J shed 3 bases, with 8 bases lying between them. This CDR3 spans 13 amino acids. Germline values: CDR1 SGHNT, CDR2 YENEEA. This CDR3 reads CASSLGREETQYF. The CDR3 DNA reads TGTGCCAGCAGCTTGGGACGGGAAGAGACCCAGTACTTC.

This clone was seen a few times. Within the sample, other DNA sequences also encode this same CDR3. V usage is TRBV7-2 and J usage is TRBJ1-5, with 9 bases identical to TRBD1. The CDR3 totals 14 residues. Germline assignment: CDR1 SGHTA and CDR2 FQGNSA. Trimming at V came to 4 bases and at J to 5 bases, leaving 3 bases not matched to a gene. Here the CDR3 reads CASSSRQGDQPQHF. The CDR3 nucleotides are TGTGCCAGCAGCTCTCGACAGGGGGATCAGCCCCAGCATTTT.

This clone was observed a handful of times. The gene calls are TRBV4-3 and TRBJ2-7; D is possibly TRBD1 or TRBD2 (6 bases each). Between the trimmed V and J ends, which lost 2 bases and 0 bases, there was a span of 14 bases. The CDR3 is made up of 16 amino acids. Per germline, CDR1 LGHNA and CDR2 YSLEER. CDR3 sequence (DNA): TGCGCCAGCAGCCAACACCTAGGGGGGAGCTCCTACGAGCAGTACTTC. Protein: CASSQHLGGSSYEQYF.

The rearrangement links TRBV11-2 to TRBJ1-1; TRBD1 matches at 7 bases. In germline, CDR1 is SGHAT, CDR2 FQNNGV. This CDR3 region has 15 residues. Trimming took 4 bases from V and 0 from J; bases not matched to a gene: 5. As DNA, the CDR3 is TGTGCCAGCAGCTCCTTCAGGGGGATGAACACTGAAGCTTTCTTT. Its translation is CASSSFRGMNTEAFF.

V usage is TRBV6-5 and J usage is TRBJ2-1; the match to TRBD2 covers 7 bases. CDR3 size: 16 residues. Per germline, CDR1 MNHEY and CDR2 SVGAGI. Trimming removed 3 bases from V and 3 bases from J; junction bases left unmatched: 8. The chain's CDR3 is CASSYIGGGIYNEQFF. The DNA for the CDR3 is TGTGCCAGCAGTTATATTGGCGGGGGAATCTACAATGAGCAGTTCTTC.

The chain is built from TRBV9 and TRBJ1-2; TRBD1 matches 8 bases. CDR3 length: 15 residues. After removal of 4 bases from V and 3 bases from J, the junction contained 8 bases not matched to a gene. CDR1 is SGDLS, CDR2 YYNGEE, per germline. CDR3 coding DNA: TGTGCCAGCAGCAAAAGAGTGGACAGGGACTATGGCTACACCTTC. Translation: CASSKRVDRDYGYTF.

This clone was counted only a few times. This chain links TRBV9 with TRBJ2-3; tentative D call: TRBD2 (6 bases). Germline V CDR1 and CDR2: SGDLS, YYNGEE. This CDR3 comprises 18 residues. Trimming removed 4 bases at V and 0 bases at J, with 21 bases between. CDR3 in amino acids: CASSHGTPGLLSTDTQYF. Written as DNA, the CDR3 is TGTGCCAGCAGCCATGGGACTCCCGGACTGCTAAGCACAGATACGCAGTATTTT.

This clone was observed a few times. This chain uses TRBV5-1 with TRBJ1-1; maybe TRBD1 (6 bases). The V and J ends lost 4 bases and 0 bases respectively, with 10 bases between them. This CDR3 comprises 14 residues. From germline, CDR1 is SGHRS and CDR2 YFSETQ. The DNA of the CDR3 is TGCGCCAGCAGCGTGACAGGATTGAACACTGAAGCTTTCTTT. It codes for CASSVTGLNTEAFF.

This rearrangement joins TRBV5-1 to TRBJ1-4; 10 positions match TRBD1. CDR3 length: 15 amino acids. The V and J ends lost 4 bases and 5 bases, in that order; junction bases with no gene match: 5. CDR1 is SGHRS, CDR2 YFSETQ, per germline. The CDR3 sequence is CASSAGQGGNEKLFF. CDR3 bases: TGCGCCAGCAGCGCCGGACAGGGGGGCAATGAAAAACTGTTTTTT. The whole variable domain, remainder taken from reference TRBV5-1 and TRBJ1-4, is KAGVTQTPRYLIKTRGQQVTLSCSPISGHRSVSWYQQTPGQGLQFLFEYFSETQRNKGNFPGRFSGRQFSNSRSEMNVSTLELGDSALYLCASSAGQGGNEKLFFGSGTQLSVL.

This clone has more than one count but fewer than ten. This chain uses TRBV6-5 with TRBJ1-4; D is uncertain. The length of the CDR3 is 13 residues. Trimming stripped 6 bases from V and 5 bases from J, with 10 bases between. The germline CDR1 and CDR2 sequences are MNHEY and SVGAGI. CDR3 nucleotides: TGTGCCAGCAGCCGTCAAGACAATGAAAAACTGTTTTTT. It translates to CASSRQDNEKLFF.